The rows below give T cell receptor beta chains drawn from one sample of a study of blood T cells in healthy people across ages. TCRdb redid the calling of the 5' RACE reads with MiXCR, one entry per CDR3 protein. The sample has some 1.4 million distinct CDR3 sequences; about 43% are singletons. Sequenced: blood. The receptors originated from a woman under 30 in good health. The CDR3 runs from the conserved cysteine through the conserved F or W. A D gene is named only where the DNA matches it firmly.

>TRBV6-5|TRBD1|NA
CASSYSTGTNEQYF
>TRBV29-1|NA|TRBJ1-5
CSVQGVGGQPQHF
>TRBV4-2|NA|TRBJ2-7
CASSQGGVGEQYF
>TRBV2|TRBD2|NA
CASRTSGVTSYEQYF
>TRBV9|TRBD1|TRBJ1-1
CASSSRQGATFF
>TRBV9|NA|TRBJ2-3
CASSPTPQGGSTDTQYF
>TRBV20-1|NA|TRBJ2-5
CSARVRGCETQYF
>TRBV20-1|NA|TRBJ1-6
CSARGGTENSSPLHF
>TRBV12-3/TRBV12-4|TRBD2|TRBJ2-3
CASSSRPATSPDTQYF
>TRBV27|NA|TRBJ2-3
CASSPYSRSATDTQYF
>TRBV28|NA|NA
CASRDGVKTLDIQYF